Given below is one T cell receptor (beta chain) in context. Its antigen remains unidentified. Clones were read by immunoSEQ multiplex PCR, and TCRdb kept only the in-frame ones, dropping some. Of hundreds of thousands of clones in the sample, 70% were seen once. These data come from a study of cytotoxic CD8 clonotypes in ibrutinib-treated CLL. Study-wide points: Public clonotypes were rare and shrank or held steady on treatment.

The receptor was isolated from a human donor with chronic lymphocytic leukemia. Sequenced here: PBMCs, sampled after 12 months of ibrutinib treatment.

The CDR3 region has the DNA TGTGCCAGCAGTTACACCGGGACAGGGGAAAAACTGTTTTTT. It yields the protein CASSYTGTGEKLFF. The chain links TRBV6-5 to TRBJ1-4, with 9 positions matching TRBD1. V shed 2 bases and J 8 bases; nucleotides not matched to a gene: 3. Germline V gene sequence: CDR1 MNHEY, CDR2 SVGAGI. This CDR3 comprises 14 residues.